A selection of T cell receptor beta chains follows, all from one sample in a study of CD8 T cells in ankylosing spondylitis. TCRdb re-called the 5' RACE reads with MiXCR, one entry per CDR3 protein. The sample holds approximately 440,000 distinct CDR3 sequences; 15% to 20% are singletons and the top ten take approximately 1%. Sequenced sample: blood, either unsorted or a sorted T cell fraction (not recorded which). These receptors all come from a male donor with ankylosing spondylitis. Both conserved end residues are part of each CDR3. A D gene is named only where the DNA matches it firmly. The listing skips clone size in some rows; elsewhere it reads once, few, many or a size class.

TRBV15	TRBJ1-2	NA	few	CATSRDGSRAGYGYTF	TGTGCCACCAGCAGAGATGGGAGCAGGGCGGGCTATGGCTACACCTTC
TRBV5-1	TRBJ2-3	TRBD2	many	CASSRGVGKTSTDTQYF	TGCGCCAGCAGCCGGGGGGTCGGGAAAACTAGCACAGATACGCAGTATTTT
TRBV2	TRBJ2-1	NA	few	CASTLLQTIYNEQFF	TGTGCCAGCACCCTACTCCAAACCATCTACAATGAGCAGTTCTTC
TRBV29-1	TRBJ1-1	NA	many	CSVEDPTEAFF	TGCAGCGTTGAGGACCCCACTGAAGCTTTCTTT
TRBV20-1	TRBJ2-7	TRBD2	few	CSARSPASGPYEQYF	TGCAGTGCTAGGTCCCCGGCTAGCGGACCCTACGAGCAGTACTTC
TRBV4-2	TRBJ2-1	TRBD2	NA	CASSHYRASGDNEQFF	TGTGCCAGCAGCCACTACAGGGCTAGCGGGGACAATGAGCAGTTCTTC
TRBV18	TRBJ2-5	TRBD1	NA	CASSPQPLDREETQYF	TGTGCCAGCTCACCACAGCCCTTGGACAGGGAAGAGACCCAGTACTTC
TRBV5-1	TRBJ2-7	TRBD1	NA	CASSLAPNRGLDEQYF	TGCGCCAGCAGCTTGGCCCCTAACAGGGGGCTCGACGAGCAGTACTTC
TRBV12-3/TRBV12-4	TRBJ2-1	TRBD2	few	CASSPRLAGSNEQFF	TGTGCCAGCAGCCCTAGACTAGCGGGGTCGAATGAGCAGTTCTTC
TRBV2	TRBJ1-4	TRBD1	few	CASSYNTGDEKLFF	TGTGCCAGCAGCTACAATACAGGGGATGAAAAACTGTTTTTT
TRBV12-3/TRBV12-4	TRBJ1-2	NA	few	CASRVSTNYGYTF	TGTGCTAGTAGGGTGTCTACCAACTATGGCTACACCTTC
TRBV7-3	TRBJ1-2	NA	few	CASSLVGSGGYTF	TGTGCCAGCAGCCTCGTGGGGTCTGGCGGCTACACCTTC
TRBV28	TRBJ2-7	TRBD1	few	CASSLLTQGSYEQYF	TGTGCCAGCAGTTTATTAACACAGGGGTCCTACGAGCAGTACTTC
TRBV11-1	TRBJ2-1	NA	few	CASSLVSGQSSYNEQFF	TGTGCCAGCAGCTTAGTTTCTGGACAAAGCTCCTACAATGAGCAGTTCTTC
TRBV9	TRBJ2-1	TRBD2	NA	CASSGGGFSYNEQFF	TGTGCCAGCAGCGGGGGGGGATTCTCCTACAATGAGCAGTTCTTC
TRBV19	TRBJ2-3	NA	few	CASGFLGSPGTDTQYF	TGTGCCAGCGGATTTCTAGGGTCGCCCGGCACAGATACGCAGTATTTT
TRBV6-5	TRBJ2-7	TRBD1	NA	CASSYPLGQGDYEQYF	TGTGCCAGCAGTTACCCTCTAGGACAGGGCGACTACGAGCAGTACTTC
TRBV7-9	TRBJ1-3	TRBD1	few	CASSPGQGTDTIYF	TGTGCCAGCAGCCCGGGACAGGGTACCGACACCATATATTTT
TRBV29-1	TRBJ2-7	NA	few	CSVDVGQSYEQYF	TGCAGCGTTGACGTGGGACAATCCTACGAGCAGTACTTC
TRBV20-1	TRBJ2-7	TRBD2	NA	CSATTSAHSYEQYF	TGCAGTGCGACTACTAGCGCCCACTCCTACGAGCAGTACTTC
TRBV28	TRBJ2-5	NA	NA	CASSLWYGAQYF	TGTGCCAGCAGTTTATGGTACGGGGCCCAGTACTTC
TRBV6-5	TRBJ2-5	NA	NA	CASGVAGETQYF	TGTGCCAGCGGCGTGGCCGGTGAGACCCAGTACTTC
TRBV6-1	TRBJ1-2	TRBD1	NA	CASNPGGDYGYTF	TGTGCCAGCAACCCAGGGGGTGATTATGGCTACACCTTC
TRBV12-3/TRBV12-4	TRBJ2-2	NA	few	CASSLRNSNTGELFF	TGTGCCAGCAGTTTACGGAACTCGAACACCGGGGAGCTGTTTTTT
TRBV2	TRBJ2-3	NA	NA	CARTEPSGVVTDTQYF	TGTGCCAGAACCGAGCCTTCGGGAGTCGTCACAGATACGCAGTATTTT
TRBV4-2	TRBJ2-1	TRBD2	few	CASSQGTSGDNEQFF	TGTGCCAGCAGCCAAGGGACTAGCGGGGACAATGAGCAGTTCTTC
TRBV4-3	TRBJ1-1	TRBD1	NA	CASSQTPPGGNTEAFF	TGCGCCAGCAGCCAGACGCCGCCAGGGGGGAACACTGAAGCTTTCTTT
TRBV2	TRBJ2-7	TRBD2	few	CASSEWPSGTTYEQYF	TGTGCCAGCAGTGAATGGCCTAGCGGGACAACCTACGAGCAGTACTTC
TRBV5-1	TRBJ2-7	NA	NA	CASSPQYGVGYEQYF	TGCGCCAGCAGCCCTCAGTACGGCGTGGGGTACGAGCAGTACTTC
TRBV20-1	TRBJ2-1	TRBD2	NA	CSATGLAASSYNEQFF	TGCAGTGCGACGGGGCTAGCGGCAAGCTCCTACAATGAGCAGTTCTTC
TRBV19	TRBJ2-2	NA	few	CASSPGRGELFF	TGTGCCAGTAGTCCGGGTCGTGGGGAGCTGTTTTTT
TRBV20-1	TRBJ2-3	NA	many	CSAWSASTDTQYF	TGCAGTGCTTGGAGCGCGAGCACAGATACGCAGTATTTT
TRBV13	TRBJ1-2	NA	NA	CASSLGAGHSNYGYTF	TGTGCCAGCAGCTTAGGCGCGGGACACTCAAACTATGGCTACACCTTC
TRBV12-3/TRBV12-4	TRBJ2-1	NA	many	CASSLETRIGNEQFF	TGTGCCAGCAGTTTAGAGACTAGGATTGGCAATGAGCAGTTCTTC
TRBV6-6	TRBJ1-1	NA	few	CASSTDVNTEAFF	TGTGCCAGCAGTACCGACGTGAACACTGAAGCTTTCTTT
TRBV5-1	TRBJ1-2	NA	NA	CASSPDSPYGYTF	TGCGCCAGCAGTCCCGATAGTCCCTATGGCTACACCTTC
TRBV28	TRBJ1-4	NA	NA	CASRSANEKLFF	TGTGCCAGCAGGTCGGCGAATGAAAAACTGTTTTTT
TRBV5-1	TRBJ2-5	TRBD1	NA	CASSRQGGEETQYF	TGCGCCAGCAGCAGACAGGGTGGGGAGGAGACCCAGTACTTC
TRBV7-2	TRBJ2-7	NA	NA	CASSPFAGGEQYF	TGTGCCAGCAGCCCTTTTGCGGGCGGCGAGCAGTACTTC
TRBV5-1	TRBJ2-3	NA	NA	CASASGAGAHPDTQYF	TGCGCCAGCGCTTCGGGGGCGGGAGCCCACCCAGATACGCAGTATTTT
TRBV15	TRBJ2-1	NA	few	CATSRVLVGEQFF	TGTGCCACCAGCAGAGTTCTCGTCGGTGAGCAGTTCTTC
TRBV9	TRBJ2-7	TRBD2	NA	CASSVERTSGGYEQYF	TGTGCCAGCAGCGTAGAGAGGACTAGCGGGGGATACGAGCAGTACTTC
TRBV4-1	TRBJ1-2	NA	NA	CASSQDQGVAYGYTF	TGCGCCAGCAGCCAAGATCAGGGAGTGGCCTATGGCTACACCTTC
TRBV29-1	TRBJ1-1	TRBD1	many	CSVRPGTGGEGFF	TGCAGCGTTCGTCCCGGGACAGGGGGCGAAGGCTTCTTT
TRBV7-9	TRBJ1-3	NA	NA	CASSFATVYSGNTIYF	TGTGCCAGCAGTTTCGCGACCGTTTACTCTGGAAACACCATATATTTT
TRBV4-2	TRBJ2-3	TRBD2	NA	CASSLLAGGRTDTQYF	TGTGCCAGCAGCCTTCTAGCGGGGGGCCGCACAGATACGCAGTATTTT
TRBV12-3/TRBV12-4	TRBJ2-1	NA	many	CASTYKRGANEQFF	TGTGCCAGCACCTATAAGCGCGGGGCGAATGAGCAGTTCTTC
TRBV6-1	TRBJ1-5	NA	NA	CASRPQGNNQPQHF	TGTGCCAGCAGGCCACAGGGAAACAATCAGCCCCAGCATTTT
TRBV20-1	TRBJ1-3	TRBD1	few	CSAKDRGNSGNTIYF	TGCAGTGCTAAAGACAGGGGGAACTCTGGAAACACCATATATTTT
TRBV5-1	TRBJ1-2	NA	NA	CASSPLGGSYGYTF	TGCGCCAGCAGCCCGTTGGGGGGTAGCTATGGCTACACCTTC
TRBV6-2/TRBV6-3	TRBJ2-1	NA	few	CASSLQGASYNEQFF	TGTGCCAGCAGTCTCCAAGGGGCCTCATACAATGAGCAGTTCTTC
TRBV10-3	TRBJ2-7	TRBD2	many	CAARDYTYEQYF	TGTGCCGCCAGGGACTATACCTACGAGCAGTACTTC
TRBV20-1	TRBJ1-3	NA	few	CSARGSRGGVNTIYF	TGCAGTGCTCGAGGCTCAAGGGGGGGCGTAAACACCATATATTTT
TRBV2	TRBJ2-1	NA	NA	CASILARNEQFF	TGTGCCAGCATACTAGCCAGGAATGAGCAGTTCTTC
TRBV24-1	TRBJ1-2	NA	many	CATSEGSGPYYGYTF	TGTGCCACCAGTGAGGGGTCGGGGCCTTACTATGGCTACACCTTC
TRBV5-1	TRBJ1-1	NA	few	CASSLEGHQNTEAFF	TGCGCCAGCAGCTTGGAAGGCCACCAGAACACTGAAGCTTTCTTT
TRBV2	TRBJ1-2	TRBD1	few	CASEPGTEFAGYTF	TGTGCCAGCGAGCCCGGGACAGAGTTTGCTGGCTACACCTTC
TRBV24-1	TRBJ2-2	NA	NA	CATSDPRSGGSGELFF	TGTGCCACCAGTGATCCCCGCTCAGGGGGGTCCGGGGAGCTGTTTTTT
TRBV24-1	TRBJ2-3	NA	NA	CATSDTGPTDTQYF	TGTGCCACCAGTGATACGGGGCCCACAGATACGCAGTATTTT